The 12 T cell receptor beta chains below come from one sample, sequenced in a study of T cell responses to AZD1222 COVID-19 vaccine. Produced via immunoSEQ multiplex PCR; TCRdb's table is partial and in-frame only. The sample shows around 120,000 clones, over 85% of them seen only once. This sample comprised peripheral blood, obtained 28 days after the second AZD1222 dose. The receptors were sampled from an adult who received the AZD1222 COVID-19 vaccine.

This chain uses TRBV20-1 with TRBJ2-1; either TRBD1 or TRBD2 may supply D (6 bases each). This CDR3 is built from 11 residues. Germline loops: CDR1 DFQATT, CDR2 SNEGSKA (reference sequence). The CDR3 reads CRLQGGNEQFF. The CDR3, as DNA: TGCAGGCTCCAAGGGGGGAATGAGCAGTTCTTC.

The V and J genes are TRBV6-1 and TRBJ1-5; D gene ambiguous. This CDR3 comprises 15 residues. V was pared by 0 bases and J by 7 bases, with 13 bases between. Germline CDR1 reads MNHNS; CDR2 reads SASEGT. CDR3 region: CASSEAQRFGQPQHF. CDR3 nucleotide sequence: TGTGCCAGCAGTGAAGCGCAAAGGTTCGGGCAGCCCCAGCATTTT.

The rearrangement uses TRBV7-2 and TRBJ2-1, with D unresolved. The germline CDR1 and CDR2 sequences are SGHTA and FQGNSA. The CDR3 has 14 residues. Trimming shortened V by 1 base and J by 3 bases, and 7 bases separated the two germline ends. The DNA of the CDR3 is TGTGCCAGCAGCTTAGTGGTCGGCTACAATGAGCAGTTCTTC. Protein: CASSLVVGYNEQFF.

The J gene is TRBJ2-1, the V gene TRBV5-1; tentative D call: TRBD1 (5 bases). The germline gives CDR1 SGHRS, CDR2 YFSETQ. Trimming stripped 2 bases from V and 6 bases from J, with 12 bases between. The CDR3 runs 14 residues. The CDR3 region has the DNA TGCGCCAGCAGCTTACAGGCCGGCCTCAATGAGCAGTTCTTC. Protein sequence: CASSLQAGLNEQFF.

This clone was counted only a few times. The chain has TRBV12-1 and TRBJ1-4; TRBD1 was called by the table and not checked on the DNA. TRBV12-1 is a recognized pseudogene. The length of the CDR3 is 19 residues. CDR3 sequence (DNA): TGTGCCAGCAGCTTTGGATCAAGACAGGGCCCATGCTTTAGTGAAAAACTGTTTTTT. It translates to CASSFGSRQGPCFSEKLFF.

The chain uses TRBV24-1 and TRBJ2-1, with TRBD2 as a possible D gene (6 bases). The CDR3 covers 13 residues. Looked up from germline, CDR1 is KGHDR and CDR2 is SFDVKD. The germline V and J ends were trimmed by 10 bases and 0 bases, with 9 bases remaining between them. CDR3 bases: TGTGCCACAGGACTAAGCTCCTACAATGAGCAGTTCTTC. It encodes CATGLSSYNEQFF.

The chain uses TRBV18 and TRBJ1-6, with TRBD1 as a possible D gene (5 bases). The V and J ends lost 3 bases and 2 bases respectively, with 14 bases between them. CDR1 is KGHSH, CDR2 LQKENI, per germline. This CDR3 comprises 17 residues. This chain's CDR3 is CASSPDSLVAYNSPLHF. In nucleotides, the CDR3 is TGTGCCAGCTCACCTGACAGCCTAGTTGCCTATAATTCACCCCTCCACTTT.

Comments on this clone: The sample contains more than one DNA sequence encoding this CDR3. V is TRBV12-3 or TRBV12-4 and J is TRBJ2-3; D remains unclear. The CDR3 length is 11 residues. V shed 6 bases and J shed 3 bases, with 4 bases lying between them. The CDR3 DNA follows: TGTGCCAGCAGCCTAACAGATACGCAGTATTTT. It is translated as CASSLTDTQYF.

The chain combines TRBV6-5 with TRBJ1-6, with 9 positions matching TRBD1. CDR1 MNHEY and CDR2 SVGAGI come from the germline V gene. This CDR3 comprises 14 residues. J gave up 5 bases and V 6 bases, and 2 bases lay outside the gene matches. The CDR3 region has the DNA TGTGCCAGCAGGGGACAGGGCCATAATTCACCCCTCCACTTT. Its protein is CASRGQGHNSPLHF.

This chain links TRBV6-5 with TRBJ2-7; the D is unclear. The CDR3 is 15 residues long. The germline V gene has CDR1 MNHEY and CDR2 SVGAGI. V shed 5 bases and J shed 3 bases, with 17 bases lying between them. CDR3 nucleotide sequence: TGTGCCAGCAGTCCACAACCTACTCTCGACTACGAGCAGTACTTC. It translates to CASSPQPTLDYEQYF.

The genes are TRBV9 and TRBJ2-7, with 9 nucleotides matching TRBD2. The germline gives CDR1 SGDLS, CDR2 YYNGEE. Trimming cost V 0 bases and J 6 bases; bases outside gene matches: 10. The length of the CDR3 is 16 residues. The CDR3 coding sequence is TGTGCCAGCAGCGTAGGAGTGGCGGGGGGGTTGGTCGAGCAGTACTTC. Translating it yields CASSVGVAGGLVEQYF.

The J gene is TRBJ1-1, the V gene TRBV7-3, with a weak D call TRBD1 (5 bases). This CDR3 has 13 residues. Looked up from germline, CDR1 is SGHTA and CDR2 is FQGTGA. Deletions cut 5 bases from V and 6 bases from J, with 13 bases between. This chain's CDR3 is CASSLGGTAEAFF. DNA of the CDR3: TGTGCCAGCAGCCTTGGGGGGACGGCTGAAGCTTTCTTT.